This TCR beta chain was obtained from a study of post-analysis software for immune sequencing data. Regarding the study as a whole: Samples from one preparation batch, clustered by F measure, grouped strongly together. About 5 TRBV segments were significantly more frequent in patients than in controls. TRBV5-6, TRBV5-1 and TRBV20-1 were among these segments.

Tagging with unique molecular identifiers was a feature of the TCR beta cDNA libraries. Roughly 500,000 cDNA molecules were obtained per 1 to 10 million input T cells. MiXCR, applied by TCRdb to the PCR reads, yields one record per CDR3 protein. Of hundreds of thousands of distinct CDR3 sequences listed, approximately 30% are singletons. This clonotype was found a few times. What it binds is not known. After removal of 6 bases from V and 6 bases from J, the junction contained 8 bases not matched to a gene. In germline, CDR1 is SNHLY, CDR2 FYNNEI. The CDR3 sequence is 16 residues long. This sequence joins TRBV2 and TRBJ2-1, with 13 bases fitting TRBD2. Sequenced material: blood. This receptor was identified in a girl between 10 and 17 years old with multiple sclerosis. The CDR3 loop is CASSEGLAGWVNEQFF. CDR3 sequence (DNA): TGTGCCAGCAGCGAGGGACTAGCGGGATGGGTCAATGAGCAGTTCTTC.